A selection of T cell receptor beta chains follows, all from one sample in a study of T cell changes during pregnancy in multiple sclerosis. Assay: immunoSEQ multiplex PCR; the TCRdb copy retains only in-frame clones and omits some. The repertoire holds just under 60,000 clones, with approximately 92% as singletons. The sample was peripheral blood, taken in the first trimester of pregnancy. The receptor set was obtained from a female donor with multiple sclerosis, enrolled in a pregnancy study. CDR3s leave out the opening cysteine and the closing phenylalanine or tryptophan.

V gene: TRBV7-9; J gene: TRBJ2-4; CDR3 protein: ASSAHNSAKNIQY
V gene: TRBV2; J gene: TRBJ2-7; CDR3 protein: ASTLGAGGYYEQY
V gene: TRBV5-4; J gene: TRBJ2-7; CDR3 protein: ASSLWTGGWNEQY
V gene: TRBV4-1; J gene: TRBJ2-7; CDR3 protein: ASSQGGLGSYEQY
V gene: TRBV9; J gene: TRBJ1-1; CDR3 protein: ASSVVGTEVSEAF
V gene: TRBV11-2; J gene: TRBJ1-3; CDR3 protein: ASSPRQQGELSGNTIY
V gene: TRBV4-3; J gene: TRBJ2-3; CDR3 protein: ASSRTPGQGTDTQY
V gene: TRBV11-2; J gene: TRBJ1-1; CDR3 protein: ASSIGTDEFKSRAF
V gene: TRBV5-5; J gene: TRBJ1-4; CDR3 protein: ASSFGGNEKLF
V gene: TRBV25-1; J gene: TRBJ2-2; CDR3 protein: ASSELVGGAAGELF
V gene: TRBV6-5; J gene: TRBJ2-7; CDR3 protein: ASRETSGGGYEQY
V gene: TRBV7-2; J gene: TRBJ1-3; CDR3 protein: ASSSSPGVFTSGNTIY
V gene: TRBV6-6; J gene: TRBJ1-4; CDR3 protein: ASIDGGINEKLF
V gene: TRBV19; J gene: TRBJ2-5; CDR3 protein: ASAGTGEETQY
V gene: TRBV5-1; J gene: TRBJ1-1; CDR3 protein: ASSPGGPMNTEAF
V gene: TRBV9; J gene: TRBJ2-3; CDR3 protein: ASSAGQSTDTQY
V gene: TRBV7-2; J gene: TRBJ1-4; CDR3 protein: ASSSGGSNEKLF
V gene: TRBV6-1; J gene: TRBJ1-2; CDR3 protein: ASSEPYRASNYGYT
V gene: TRBV5-1; J gene: TRBJ2-7; CDR3 protein: ASRTGSPYEQY
V gene: TRBV15; J gene: TRBJ1-2; CDR3 protein: ATSRGRQGALLSTYGYT
V gene: TRBV7-2; J gene: TRBJ2-7; CDR3 protein: ASSLASGGLLEQY
V gene: TRBV2; J gene: TRBJ1-1; CDR3 protein: ATRTQGSLTEAF
V gene: TRBV30; J gene: TRBJ2-7; CDR3 protein: AWTPSYEQY
V gene: TRBV7-2; J gene: TRBJ2-2; CDR3 protein: ASRTTGELF
V gene: TRBV13; J gene: TRBJ1-3; CDR3 protein: ASSFSGGSGNTIY
V gene: TRBV21-1; J gene: TRBJ1-2; CDR3 protein: ASSKGQGKNYGYT
V gene: TRBV15; J gene: TRBJ1-2; CDR3 protein: ATSRGERGYT
V gene: TRBV5-1; J gene: TRBJ2-5; CDR3 protein: ASSLEGAAQY
V gene: TRBV19; J gene: TRBJ2-3; CDR3 protein: ASSIGGRGTDTQY
V gene: TRBV5-1; J gene: TRBJ1-2; CDR3 protein: ASSDLAGPANGYT
V gene: TRBV11-2; J gene: TRBJ2-5; CDR3 protein: ASSSGTAQETQY
V gene: TRBV6-6; J gene: TRBJ1-1; CDR3 protein: ASSLSRGTEAF
V gene: TRBV2; J gene: TRBJ1-6; CDR3 protein: ASSGQVSPLH
V gene: TRBV5-6; J gene: TRBJ1-6; CDR3 protein: ASSLTGGENSPLH
V gene: TRBV19; J gene: TRBJ1-3; CDR3 protein: ASGRAGNTIY
V gene: TRBV5-6; J gene: TRBJ1-6; CDR3 protein: ASSPGGGRGSPLH